What follows are 25 T cell receptor beta chains derived from one specimen sequenced in a study of regulatory T cells in long-lasting Graves disease. The time point was: newly diagnosed GD, antithyroid drugs for less than 3 months. Extracted PBMC RNA gave rise to the TCR library. With iRepertoire HTBI primers and Arm-PCR of CDR3 regions, TCR beta libraries were built. A single record per CDR3 protein comes from TCRdb applying MiXCR to the multiplex PCR reads. The table includes 450,000 to 600,000 distinct CDR3 sequences, about 13% detected once. The sample was also linked to a second study, of T cells in Graves' hyperthyroidism and ophthalmopathy.

Sequences were derived from peripheral blood mononuclear cells (PBMCs), sampled at new diagnosis, from a patient treated with antithyroid drugs. These receptors were collected from a man under 40 with Graves disease.

This clonotype was seen at least ten times. The J gene is TRBJ1-2, the V gene TRBV2; D gene uncertain. Germline V gives CDR1 SNHLY, CDR2 FYNNEI. The CDR3 covers 13 residues. Trimming removed 7 bases at V and 7 bases at J, with 16 bases between. This CDR3 is CASNFREFGGYTF. In DNA form, the CDR3 reads TGTGCCAGCAACTTCCGGGAGTTCGGTGGCTACACCTTC.

This clonotype has ten or more counts. The DNA of the CDR3 is TGTGCCAGCAGCTCCGGGGATGAAGCTTTCTTT. This sequence encodes CASSSGDEAFF. The chain couples TRBV7-3 to TRBJ1-1; D remains ambiguous. Germline values: CDR1 SGHTA, CDR2 FQGTGA. The ends were cut back, 4 bases at V and 7 bases at J, with 7 bases in the middle. The CDR3 runs 11 residues.

This clonotype came up many times. J is TRBJ2-7 and V is TRBV2, with TRBD1 identical over 7 bases. Trimming cost V 6 bases and J 6 bases; bases outside gene matches: 14. Per germline, CDR1 SNHLY and CDR2 FYNNEI. The CDR3 is 15 amino acids. DNA of the CDR3: TGTGCCAGCAGCCTAACCGGGACAGCCTCTTCCGAGCAGTACTTC. This codes for CASSLTGTASSEQYF.

There are a few counts of this clonotype. One base away lies a much larger clone, so this may be a sequencing read error. CDR3 amino acids: CASGYSSSYNEQFF. The DNA for the CDR3 is TGCGCCAGCGGCTATAGTAGCTCCTACAATGAGCAGTTCTTC. V is TRBV5-1 and J is TRBJ2-1; D is undetermined. Germline V lookup: CDR1 SGHRS, CDR2 YFSETQ. The V gene lost 7 bases and the J gene lost 0 bases, with 11 bases spanning the gap. The CDR3 covers 14 residues.

This clonotype was seen repeatedly, ten times or more. The rearrangement joins TRBV12-3 or TRBV12-4 to TRBJ2-1; 12 bases match TRBD2. This CDR3 contains 14 residues. V was pared by 5 bases and J by 9 bases, with 5 bases of the junction left unmatched. The CDR3: CASSPTSGSTEQFF. CDR3 in DNA: TGTGCCAGCAGTCCGACTAGCGGGAGTACTGAGCAGTTCTTC.

This clonotype has at least ten counts. The rearrangement uses TRBV14 and TRBJ2-2, with D tentatively TRBD1 or TRBD2 (5 bases each). The V end was cut by 3 bases, the J end by 3 bases, with 11 bases between. The CDR3 extends over 15 amino acids. CDR1 and CDR2 from the germline V gene are SGHDN and FVKESK. Here the CDR3 DNA reads TGTGCCAGCAGCCACCGGGACGCATACACCGGGGAGCTGTTTTTT. Its protein product is CASSHRDAYTGELFF.

There are many counts of this clonotype. The chain uses TRBV12-3 or TRBV12-4 and TRBJ2-1; possible D gene TRBD2, 6 bases. This CDR3 region has 15 residues. Trimming pared 7 bases from V and 6 bases from J, leaving 19 bases between. CDR3 sequence: CASILGLSRSNEQFF. The CDR3 DNA reads TGTGCCAGCATTCTCGGACTAAGTCGCAGCAATGAGCAGTTCTTC.

Notes on this clonotype: With a much larger clone just one base away, this may be a read error. The chain couples TRBV11-2 to TRBJ2-1; TRBD2 is a possible D gene (6 bases). The CDR3 covers 16 residues. Germline V gene sequence: CDR1 SGHAT, CDR2 FQNNGV. The ends were cut back, 5 bases at V and 12 bases at J, with 26 bases in the middle. The CDR3 DNA follows: TGTGCCAGCAGCCGATTAGCGGAGGAGTGGGCATATGCGCAGTTCTTC. Its translation: CASSRLAEEWAYAQFF. The whole variable domain, remainder taken from reference TRBV11-2 and TRBJ2-1, is EAGVAQSPRYKIIEKRQSVAFWCNPISGHATLYWYQQILGQGPKLLIQFQNNGVVDDSQLPKDRFSAERLKGVDSTLKIQPAKLEDSAVYLCASSRLAEEWAYAQFFGPGTRLTVL.

This clonotype was detected ten times or more. This rearrangement joins TRBV11-3 to TRBJ2-5; 11 bases agree with TRBD2. Germline V gives CDR1 SGHNT, CDR2 YENEEA. V lost 1 base and J lost 2; bases outside the gene matches: 3. The CDR3 contains 16 residues. This CDR3 is CASSLAGTSGQETQYF. In DNA form, the CDR3 reads TGTGCCAGCAGCTTAGCTGGGACTAGCGGACAAGAGACCCAGTACTTC. The full variable domain, rest sourced from reference TRBV11-3 and TRBJ2-5, is EAGVVQSPRYKIIEKKQPVAFWCNPISGHNTLYWYLQNLGQGPELLIRYENEEAVDDSQLPKDRFSAERLKGVDSTLKIQPAELGDSAVYLCASSLAGTSGQETQYFGPGTRLLVL.

The rearrangement links TRBV27 to TRBJ2-3, with 9 bases lining up with TRBD1. The germline gives CDR1 MNHEY, CDR2 SMNVEV (reference sequence). Trimming took 6 bases from V and 1 from J; bases not matched to a gene: 5. The CDR3 has 15 amino acids. CDR3 nucleotide sequence: TGTGCCAGCAGGGACAGGGGCTTCGGCACAGATACGCAGTATTTT. Residues: CASRDRGFGTDTQYF.

A few counts support this clonotype. The chain couples TRBV27 to TRBJ1-6; 10 positions match TRBD1. The V segment lost 2 bases and the J segment 10 bases; nucleotides outside the gene matches: 5. Germline V gene data show CDR1 as MNHEY and CDR2 as SMNVEV (reference sequence). The CDR3 totals 15 residues. The CDR3 region has the DNA TGTGCCAGCAGTTTACCCGGACAGGGGGTCTCACCCCTCCACTTT. This codes for CASSLPGQGVSPLHF.

The V call is TRBV7-9, the J call TRBJ2-1; TRBD2 matches at 9 bases. Looked up from germline, CDR1 is SEHNR and CDR2 is FQNEAQ (reference sequence). With 1 base clipped from V and 4 bases from J, the junction kept 11 bases outside the gene matches. This CDR3 comprises 18 residues. The DNA for the CDR3 is TGTGCCAGCAGCTTAGGGCTGCGGGAGGGCCATTTTTACAATGAGCAGTTCTTC. Protein sequence: CASSLGLREGHFYNEQFF.

There are a few counts of this clonotype. The V gene is TRBV18, the J gene TRBJ2-5, with 10 bases fitting TRBD2. CDR1 KGHSH and CDR2 LQKENI come from the germline V gene. V shed 3 bases, J shed 6 bases, and the junction held 7 bases outside the gene matches. The CDR3 runs 15 residues. The CDR3 loop reads CASSPFEAGGQTQYF. CDR3 bases: TGTGCCAGCTCACCGTTCGAAGCGGGAGGGCAGACCCAGTACTTC.

This clonotype was counted many times. The rearrangement links TRBV20-1 to TRBJ2-3; 13 positions match TRBD2. Germline values: CDR1 DFQATT, CDR2 SNEGSKA (reference sequence). V shed 8 bases and J 4 bases; nucleotides not matched to a gene: 3. The CDR3 has 13 residues. CDR3 nucleotide sequence: TGCAGTCGGACTAGCGGGAGTGCAGATACGCAGTATTTT. Translating gives CSRTSGSADTQYF.

This clonotype was recorded a few times. The V call is TRBV12-3 or TRBV12-4, the J call TRBJ1-3; possible D gene TRBD1, 5 bases. The CDR3 is made up of 14 amino acids. V lost 7 bases and J lost 7, with 17 bases in between. The chain's CDR3 is CASTFGGVGNTIYF. In nucleotides, the CDR3 is TGTGCCAGCACTTTCGGGGGAGTAGGGAACACCATATATTTT.

This clonotype appeared many times. V usage is TRBV30 and J usage is TRBJ1-1, with unresolved D. Germline V gives CDR1 GTSNPN, CDR2 SVGIG (reference sequence). V lost 4 bases, J lost 2 bases, and 11 bases lay in between. There are 13 residues in the CDR3. CDR3 in amino acids: CAWTSQLNTEAFF. The CDR3 DNA reads TGTGCCTGGACTTCGCAGCTCAACACTGAAGCTTTCTTT.

V is TRBV19 and J is TRBJ1-1; D uncertain. V lost 1 base and J lost 0, with 12 bases in between. The germline gives CDR1 LNHDA, CDR2 SQIVND (reference sequence). The CDR3 is 16 residues long. CDR3 region: CASSIGQYLMNTEAFF. In DNA, the CDR3 is TGTGCCAGTAGTATAGGCCAGTACCTCATGAACACTGAAGCTTTCTTT.

Ten or more counts support this clonotype. The CDR3 nucleotides are TGCGCCAGCCTACAGGGGGCTGGAACAGATACGCAGTATTTT. It encodes CASLQGAGTDTQYF. The V and J genes are TRBV5-1 and TRBJ2-3; TRBD1 agrees at 9 bases. The CDR3 covers 14 residues. Trimming cost V 7 bases and J 3 bases; bases outside gene matches: 6. Per germline, CDR1 SGHRS and CDR2 YFSETQ.

This clonotype has a count of ten or more. The chain couples TRBV3-1 to TRBJ2-1, with 7 bases lining up with TRBD2. Per the germline V gene, CDR1 is LGHDT and CDR2 is YNNKEL (reference sequence). Trimming removed 8 bases from V and 2 bases from J; junction bases left unmatched: 12. This CDR3 has 16 amino acids. The CDR3 DNA reads as TGTGCCAGCCGAGCGGGAACGTATTTACCCTACAATGAGCAGTTCTTC. Amino acid sequence: CASRAGTYLPYNEQFF.

This clonotype appeared many times. V is TRBV6-1 and J is TRBJ2-3, with 10 bases lining up with TRBD2. Germline V gene data show CDR1 as MNHNS and CDR2 as SASEGT. The junction had 9 bases not matched to a gene; V was cut back by 8 bases and J by 4 bases. The CDR3 runs to 15 residues. The CDR3, as DNA: TGTGCCAGCGGATCATCTAGCGGGAGTGCAGATACGCAGTATTTT. This translates into CASGSSSGSADTQYF.

This clonotype was seen a handful of times. The chain links TRBV7-3 to TRBJ2-7; 9 positions match TRBD2. The junction had 14 bases not matched to a gene; V was cut back by 4 bases and J by 4 bases. CDR1 is SGHTA, CDR2 FQGTGA, per germline. CDR3 length equals 17 residues. Here the CDR3 reads CASSSGSGSGGLYEQYF. The CDR3 DNA follows: TGTGCCAGCAGCTCCGGAAGCGGGAGCGGGGGGTTGTACGAGCAGTACTTC.

Many counts were recorded for this clonotype. V gene TRBV7-3 combines with J gene TRBJ1-1, with D tentatively TRBD1 (5 bases). Trimming cost V 0 bases and J 1 base, with 21 bases left between them. The CDR3 length is 19 residues. Germline CDR1 and CDR2: SGHTA and FQGTGA. The CDR3 spells CASSLTGVAGIFTNTEAFF. In nucleotides, the CDR3 is TGTGCCAGCAGCTTAACAGGTGTGGCAGGGATTTTTACGAACACTGAAGCTTTCTTT.

The rearrangement uses TRBV5-1 and TRBJ2-2; 9 nucleotides align to TRBD2. V gave up 4 bases and J gave up 7 bases; unmatched junction bases: 8. Germline lookup yields CDR1 SGHRS and CDR2 YFSETQ. The CDR3 is 15 residues long. The CDR3 sequence: CASSVPSGTGGELFF. The CDR3 region has the DNA TGCGCCAGCAGCGTACCTAGCGGGACGGGCGGGGAGCTGTTTTTT.

This clonotype was counted many times. The V and J genes are TRBV7-9 and TRBJ2-3; possible D gene TRBD2, 6 bases. V gave up 5 bases and J gave up 6 bases, with 15 bases separating them. The CDR3 consists of 14 residues. Per germline, CDR1 SEHNR and CDR2 FQNEAQ (reference sequence). The CDR3 coding sequence is TGTGCCAGCAGCCCGCGGGGACCGCCCGATACGCAGTATTTT. Residues: CASSPRGPPDTQYF.

This clonotype has a count of ten or more. The V and J genes are TRBV5-5 and TRBJ2-4, with TRBD1 identical over 10 bases. Germline CDR1 is SGHKS and CDR2 is YYEKEE (reference sequence). The ends lost 3 bases at V and 7 bases at J; junction bases unmatched: 4. The CDR3 consists of 14 residues. CDR3 nucleotides: TGTGCCAGCAGCTCCGGGACAGGGGTGAACATTCAGTACTTC. It encodes CASSSGTGVNIQYF.